This record concerns one T cell receptor beta chain sequence. Its antigen is unidentified. The assay was immunoSEQ multiplex PCR, and TCRdb's table has in-frame clones only and misses some. There are millions of clones in the sample; around 94% occur only once, and around 0.14% lies in the top ten. This specimen belongs to a study of shared clonotypes between healthy human individuals. Only Caucasian adults living in Nashville, Tennessee made up the donor group. The germline V and J ends were trimmed by 4 bases and 2 bases, with 12 bases remaining between them. The CDR3 contains 15 residues. Germline CDR1 is SGHAT and CDR2 is FQNNGV. Broader study findings: Depth was large, yet rarefaction showed that sorted-subset sequencing was incomplete.

The origin of this receptor is a man in his late teens or twenties in good health. The chain joins TRBV11-2 to TRBJ2-1, with D perhaps given as TRBD1 or TRBD2 (5 bases each). Sequenced input: naive CD4+ T cells sorted from blood. Indicated subset: CD45RA+ positively selected. In nucleotides, the CDR3 is TGTGCCAGCAGCTCCCTTTGGGGGACCTACAATGAGCAGTTCTTC. This encodes CASSSLWGTYNEQFF.